A single sample is the source of the 10 T cell receptor beta chains below, sequenced in a study of shared clonotypes between healthy human individuals. The table came from immunoSEQ multiplex PCR; TCRdb's copy has only in-frame clones and leaves some out. Of hundreds of thousands of clones in the sample, roughly 96% were seen once. Terminally differentiated effector memory CD45RA+ cells were excluded from the naive CD8 cells, which were CD45RO-negative and positively selected for CCR7. The sample taken for sequencing was naive CD8+ T cells sorted from blood. The receptors stem from a man aged 25-40 years in good health.

The V gene is TRBV15, the J gene TRBJ1-4; TRBD1 is a possible D gene (6 bases). Per the germline V gene, CDR1 is LNHNV and CDR2 is YYDKDF (reference sequence). The V and J ends lost 6 bases and 7 bases respectively, with 18 bases between them. The CDR3 sequence is 15 residues long. This chain's CDR3 is CATRGPPGTLEKLFF. As DNA, the CDR3 is TGTGCCACCAGGGGCCCCCCCGGGACACTTGAAAAACTGTTTTTT.

The chain is built from TRBV23-1 and TRBJ2-7; D possibly corresponds to TRBD1 (5 bases). TRBV23-1 is identified as an open reading frame with a role that is uncertain. This CDR3 comprises 14 residues. Trimming stripped 0 bases from V and 3 bases from J, with 9 bases between. CDR3 in amino acids: CASSQSKGYYEQYF. CDR3 in DNA: TGCGCCAGCAGTCAATCGAAGGGGTACTACGAGCAGTACTTC.

The chain uses TRBV27 and TRBJ2-2; 11 bases match TRBD1. CDR1 and CDR2 (germline): MNHEY, SMNVEV (reference sequence). This CDR3 is built from 15 residues. The ends lost 6 bases at V and 4 bases at J; junction bases unmatched: 4. CDR3 nucleotide sequence: TGTGCCAGCAGGTGGACAGGGGGCATCACCGGGGAGCTGTTTTTT. Amino acids: CASRWTGGITGELFF.

The chain links TRBV19 to TRBJ2-7; D remains ambiguous. Germline CDR1 is LNHDA and CDR2 is SQIVND (reference sequence). CDR3 length: 13 amino acids. V lost 5 bases to trimming and J lost 4 bases, with 12 bases between them. As DNA, the CDR3 is TGTGCCAGTAGTTTCAGAACACATTACGAGCAGTACTTC. The encoded protein is CASSFRTHYEQYF.

For the CDR3, the DNA is TGTGCCAGCAGCTCCATCCAAAAGGAAAATGAGCAGTTCTTC. Translation: CASSSIQKENEQFF. The chain joins TRBV11-2 to TRBJ2-1; D is uncertain. Trimming pared 4 bases from V and 7 bases from J, leaving 14 bases between. Germline CDR1 and CDR2: SGHAT and FQNNGV. This CDR3 region has 14 residues.

This chain links TRBV19 with TRBJ2-7; D might be TRBD2 (6 bases). Per the germline V gene, CDR1 is LNHDA and CDR2 is SQIVND (reference sequence). The CDR3 is 15 residues long. Trimming removed 3 bases at V and 0 bases at J, with 12 bases between. Written as DNA, the CDR3 is TGTGCCAGTAGTATCCGGGACTTCGACTCCTACGAGCAGTACTTC. Amino acids: CASSIRDFDSYEQYF.

Remarks on this clone: In the same sample, other DNA sequences code for this CDR3. The rearrangement uses TRBV28 and TRBJ2-1, with D perhaps matching TRBD1 (5 bases). CDR1 and CDR2 from the germline V gene are MDHEN and SYDVKM. The CDR3 loop spans 16 amino acids. V lost 4 bases and J lost 0, with 13 bases in between. The CDR3 loop reads CASSSIQGSSYNEQFF. The DNA for the CDR3 is TGTGCCAGCAGTTCAATCCAGGGCAGCTCCTACAATGAGCAGTTCTTC.

This clone has only a few counts. In DNA form, the CDR3 reads TGCAGCGTTGAAGGGACTAGCGGGAGGCTAGCGCAGTTCTTC. Translation: CSVEGTSGRLAQFF. The genes are TRBV29-1 and TRBJ2-1; 14 bases are shared with TRBD2. The germline V gene has CDR1 SQVTM and CDR2 ANQGSEA. V was pared by 1 base and J by 12 bases, with 5 bases of the junction left unmatched. This CDR3 region has 14 residues.

The chain uses TRBV6-5 and TRBJ1-1; 7 positions match TRBD1. Germline V gene lookup returns CDR1 MNHEY and CDR2 SVGAGI. The CDR3 runs 14 residues. The V segment lost 5 bases and the J segment 4 bases; nucleotides outside the gene matches: 7. Here the CDR3 DNA reads TGTGCCAGCAGTCACAGGGGTAGTAGCACTGAAGCTTTCTTT. This gives the protein CASSHRGSSTEAFF.

In DNA form, the CDR3 reads TGTGCCAGCAGCTTCGCACCAGCCGAGCCAAACTACGAGCAGTACTTC. Its translation: CASSFAPAEPNYEQYF. The rearrangement links TRBV7-6 to TRBJ2-7; no firm D call. V dropped 3 bases and J dropped 3 bases, with 18 bases sitting between them. CDR3 length equals 16 residues. In germline, CDR1 is SGHVS, CDR2 FNYEAQ.